The T cell receptor (beta chain) described here comes from a study of somatic mutations in cytotoxic T cells in rheumatoid arthritis. This CDR3 region has 14 residues. Deletions cut 2 bases from V and 2 bases from J, with 8 bases between. Germline V gene lookup returns CDR1 SGHNT and CDR2 YENEEA. Data came from immunoSEQ multiplex PCR; TCRdb stores just in-frame clones and leaves some out. The sample shows 15,000 or so clones, roughly three quarters of them seen only once. Both CD4+ and CD8+ cells were separated through positive magnetic bead selection, and their purity was verified using flow cytometry.

The sequenced material came from CD8+ T cells sorted from blood. This sequence originates from an adult with rheumatoid arthritis. The chain carries TRBV11-3 and TRBJ2-3; no firm D call. As DNA, the CDR3 is TGTGCCAGCAGCTTATGGCAGATCACAGATACGCAGTATTTT. Translated, it gives CASSLWQITDTQYF.